Many counts were recorded for the clone carrying this TCR beta chain. TCR beta CDR3 sequences were amplified from RNA transcripts. The primer set for the first-round RT-PCR of the TCR CDR3 was HTBI. MiXCR, run by TCRdb on the multiplex PCR reads, gives a single entry per CDR3 protein. The table has nearly 750,000 distinct CDR3 sequences, under 45% seen once; the top ten hold more than 25%. V was trimmed by 6 bases and J by 6 bases, leaving 14 bases between them. This CDR3 has 13 residues. From germline, CDR1 is MNHEY and CDR2 SMNVEV (reference sequence). The record originates from a study of T cells in Graves' hyperthyroidism and ophthalmopathy.

The gene calls are TRBV27 and TRBJ1-2; D gene ambiguous. This receptor was obtained from a woman aged 40 to 50 with Graves' hyperthyroidism. The sequencing sample was made of blood. The CDR3 protein is CASRGAGGHGYTF. The CDR3 DNA is TGTGCCAGCAGGGGAGCGGGAGGTCATGGCTACACCTTC.